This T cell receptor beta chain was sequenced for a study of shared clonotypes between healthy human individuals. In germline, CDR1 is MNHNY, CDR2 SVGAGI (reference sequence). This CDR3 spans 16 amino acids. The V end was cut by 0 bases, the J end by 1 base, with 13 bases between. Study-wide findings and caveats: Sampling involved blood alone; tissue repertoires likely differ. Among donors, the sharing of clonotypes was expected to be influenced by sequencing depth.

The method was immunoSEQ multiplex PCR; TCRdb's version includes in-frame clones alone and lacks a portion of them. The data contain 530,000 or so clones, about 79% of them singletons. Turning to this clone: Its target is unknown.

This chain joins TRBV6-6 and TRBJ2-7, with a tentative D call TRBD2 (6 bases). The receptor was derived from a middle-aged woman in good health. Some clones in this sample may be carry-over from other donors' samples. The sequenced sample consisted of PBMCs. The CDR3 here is CASSYSRRDGSYEQYF. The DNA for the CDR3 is TGTGCCAGCAGTTACTCGAGGCGGGACGGGTCCTACGAGCAGTACTTC.